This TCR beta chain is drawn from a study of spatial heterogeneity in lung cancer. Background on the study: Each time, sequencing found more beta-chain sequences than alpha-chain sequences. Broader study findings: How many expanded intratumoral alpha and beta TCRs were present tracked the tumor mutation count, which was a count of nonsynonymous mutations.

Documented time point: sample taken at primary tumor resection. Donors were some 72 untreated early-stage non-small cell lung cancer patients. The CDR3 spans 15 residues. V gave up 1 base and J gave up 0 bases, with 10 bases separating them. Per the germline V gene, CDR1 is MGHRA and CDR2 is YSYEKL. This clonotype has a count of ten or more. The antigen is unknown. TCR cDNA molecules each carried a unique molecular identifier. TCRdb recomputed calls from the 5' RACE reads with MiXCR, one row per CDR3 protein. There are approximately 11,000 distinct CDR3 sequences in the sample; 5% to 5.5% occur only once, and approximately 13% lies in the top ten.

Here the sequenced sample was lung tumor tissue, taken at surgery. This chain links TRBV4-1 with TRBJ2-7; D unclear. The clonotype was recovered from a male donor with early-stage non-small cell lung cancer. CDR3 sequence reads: CASSQARASSYEQYF. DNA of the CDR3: TGCGCCAGCAGCCAAGCAAGGGCGAGCTCCTACGAGCAGTACTTC.